This T cell receptor (beta chain) was identified in a study of T cells in Graves' hyperthyroidism and ophthalmopathy. Patients with uncontrolled infections, other autoimmune diseases, pregnancy or lactation were excluded. Diagnoses rested on clinical symptoms, serum thyroxine and TRAb, thyroid ultrasound and orbital computed tomography. From RNA transcripts, TCR beta CDR3 regions were amplified. The HTBI primer set served for first-round RT-PCR of the TCR CDR3. Each CDR3 protein gets one entry after TCRdb re-called the multiplex PCR reads with MiXCR. The sample holds 500,000 to 650,000 distinct CDR3 sequences, around 15% seen once. This clonotype was obtained from a woman aged 40 to 50 with Graves' hyperthyroidism. The sequencing input was blood.

In DNA, the CDR3 is TGCAGCGTTGCGGCAGGGGGTTTTGGAGAAAAACTGTTTTTT. It encodes CSVAAGGFGEKLFF. The chain links TRBV29-1 to TRBJ1-4, with 7 bases aligning to TRBD1. The ends lost 4 bases at V and 8 bases at J; junction bases unmatched: 10. The CDR3 covers 14 residues. The germline gives CDR1 SQVTM, CDR2 ANQGSEA.